This T cell receptor (beta chain) was found in a study of cytomegalovirus exposure and HLA in healthy donors. About the research overall: Early released data had about 85 million unique TCRs, all coming from HLA-typed donors. The study, taken as a whole, reports: Sequencing depth roughly uniform across donors was assumed in presence/absence analyses. Reportedly, a later analysis found an Asian-associated ancestry cluster had fewer N-insertions than the approximately 700-donor mean.

The germline V gene has CDR1 MNHEY and CDR2 SMNVEV (reference sequence). The CDR3 has 15 residues. V was pared by 4 bases and J by 2 bases, with 14 bases between. With regard to this clone: The antigen is not known.

Use of 60 Vbeta and 13 Jbeta primers characterized the PCR. This table comes from immunoSEQ multiplex PCR, and its TCRdb copy is limited to in-frame clones, with some not included. The repertoire holds approximately 160,000 clones, with more than 60% as singletons. Donors were ostensibly healthy at sampling, although undocumented immune exposures were probable. The TCR sequence derives from a woman in her thirties in good health and CMV-seropositive. J is TRBJ1-2 and V is TRBV27; D gene ambiguous. The specimen sequenced was PBMCs. The CDR3 DNA sequence: TGTGCCAGCAGTTCAGACATCGCGTCAAACTATGGCTACACCTTC. Residues: CASSSDIASNYGYTF.